This is a list of T cell receptor beta chains from one sample in a study of T cells in Graves' hyperthyroidism and ophthalmopathy. In TCRdb, the multiplex PCR reads were re-called with MiXCR into one record per CDR3 protein. The table lists roughly 330,000 distinct CDR3 sequences, around 16% of them singletons. Sample: blood. The receptor set was obtained from a young man with Graves' hyperthyroidism. Both conserved end residues are part of each CDR3. D genes are given only for firm matches. Some rows have no size entry. The others give once, few or many, or a class for an expanded clone.

j_call | v_call | clone_size | d_call | cdr3_nt | cdr3_aa
TRBJ1-4 | TRBV6-1 | many | . | TGTGCCAGCAGTGTCCGACATGACTCAACTAATGAAGAACTGTTTTTT | CASSVRHDSTNEELFF
TRBJ1-5 | TRBV24-1 | . | . | TGTGCCACCAGTGGACAGAATAGCAATCAGCCCCAGCATTTT | CATSGQNSNQPQHF
TRBJ2-7 | TRBV19 | few | TRBD2 | TGTGCCAGTAGTGACTCCGGGACTAGGGCCTACGAGCAGTACTTC | CASSDSGTRAYEQYF
TRBJ2-7 | TRBV7-2 | . | TRBD2 | TGTGCCAGCAGCTTAGAAGCGGGAGGGCCCCTCAGCTCCTACGAGCAGTACTTC | CASSLEAGGPLSSYEQYF
TRBJ2-5 | TRBV11-3 | many | TRBD2 | TGTGCCAGCAGCTTACGGCTAGCGGGAGTAGAGACCCAGTACTTC | CASSLRLAGVETQYF
TRBJ2-7 | TRBV11-2 | many | TRBD2 | TGTGCCAGCAGCTCATTCAAACTAGCGGGAGGCCGCGAGCAGTACTTC | CASSSFKLAGGREQYF
TRBJ1-2 | TRBV5-1 | many | TRBD1 | TGCGCCAGCAGCTCTTCGACTCCGGGACAGGGAAGACATGGCTACACCTTC | CASSSSTPGQGRHGYTF
TRBJ2-3 | TRBV6-1 | many | TRBD1 | TGTGCCAGCAGTGATCAGGGGGCAAGTGCAGATACGCAGTATTTT | CASSDQGASADTQYF
TRBJ2-3 | TRBV29-1 | few | . | TGCAGCGTTGGTGGACAGCTCGACGGGGGCACAGATACGCAGTATTTT | CSVGGQLDGGTDTQYF
TRBJ2-5 | TRBV3-1 | few | . | TGTGCCAGCAGCCTTTCCCAGGGAAAAGAGACCCAGTACTTC | CASSLSQGKETQYF
TRBJ2-7 | TRBV10-2 | few | . | TGCGCCAGCATGGGGCGGATCTACGAGCAGTACTTC | CASMGRIYEQYF
TRBJ1-1 | TRBV6-9 | few | . | TGTGCCAGCAGTTACGTCCCGGACGATGAAGCTTTCTTT | CASSYVPDDEAFF
TRBJ2-5 | TRBV12-5 | few | . | TGTGCTAGTGGTTTCGTAGGGGAGGAGACCCAGTACTTC | CASGFVGEETQYF
TRBJ2-3 | TRBV11-3 | once | . | TGTGCCAGCAGGCCGGGGACGCAGTATTTT | CASRPGTQYF
TRBJ2-3 | TRBV28 | many | TRBD2 | TGTGCCAGCAGTTTATATAGCGGGAGTAGGGATACGCAGTATTTT | CASSLYSGSRDTQYF
TRBJ2-1 | TRBV30 | many | . | TGTGCCTGGAGTGCGGGGAATGAGCAGTTCTTC | CAWSAGNEQFF